This TCR beta chain was identified in a study of beta chain features in type 1 diabetes. As regards this clone: The target antigen is unknown. This sample also contains other DNA sequences that code for the same CDR3.

The CDR3 has 14 amino acids. The germline V and J ends were trimmed by 5 bases and 2 bases, with 12 bases remaining between them. CDR1 is SGHTA, CDR2 FQGNSA, per germline. Study results and caveats: Researchers report that Type 1 diabetes patients had moderately but significantly shorter TCRB CDR3s across all four CD4+ subsets.

Expressed TCRB transcripts were sequenced because the entire RNA isolate underwent reverse transcription. Using immunoSEQ multiplex PCR, the repertoire was profiled, and TCRdb retains in-frame clones only, with some absent. This table holds under 350,000 clones, 7% to 9% found once. The sequence was collected from a woman aged 18-29 years in good health. The rearrangement uses TRBV7-2 and TRBJ2-5; TRBD1 is a possible D gene (6 bases). Sequencing input: central memory CD4+ T cells from blood. The CDR3 region has the DNA TGTGCCAGCAGCCCCGGACAGAGACAAGAGACCCAGTACTTC. It yields the protein CASSPGQRQETQYF.